This TCR beta chain is drawn from a study of blood T cell repertoires in COVID-19. Study as a whole: Researchers got acute and convalescent COVID-19 samples from the United States, Italy and Spain.

This CDR3 has 13 residues. V was cut by 6 bases and J by 7 bases, with 15 bases left in between. The V gene's germline CDR1 is MDHEN and CDR2 SYDVKM. Original data processing: How many nucleated cells were present was estimated from reference gene primer amplification. Libraries were prepared by immunoSEQ multiplex PCR; TCRdb keeps only in-frame clonotypes and omits some of them. V, J and clone size were drawn from that table, and D and trimming were deduced from the DNA. The sample records about 360,000 clones, around 84% being singletons. The rearrangement joins TRBV28 to TRBJ2-5; tentatively, D is TRBD2 (5 bases). The TCR originated in a human donor with acute or convalescent COVID-19. The donor label of this sample is uncertain. Sequenced sample: peripheral blood. DNA for the CDR3: TGTGCCAGCAGATCTATCTACCGGGGGACCCAGTACTTC. It codes for CASRSIYRGTQYF.